What follows are 6 T cell receptor beta chains derived from one specimen sequenced in a study of PD-L1 blockade in urothelial cancer. The sample's time point: peripheral blood 6 weeks after treatment start. The assay was immunoSEQ multiplex PCR, and TCRdb's table has in-frame clones only and misses some. The sample consists of some 39,000 clones, 80% to 90% of them appearing once. The sample here was PBMCs, taken around atezolizumab (anti-PD-L1) treatment. The receptors come from a man in his sixties or seventies with urothelial cancer.

This clone was recorded a few times. The chain joins TRBV5-1 to TRBJ2-5, with TRBD2 as a possible D gene (6 bases). CDR1 is SGHRS and CDR2 is YFSETQ in the germline V gene. Trimming left V 5 bases short and J 2 bases short, with 13 bases between. This CDR3 spans 14 amino acids. CDR3 region: CASRYSSGQETQYF. Written as DNA, the CDR3 is TGCGCCAGCAGGTACAGTAGCGGTCAAGAGACCCAGTACTTC.

V gene TRBV7-6 combines with J gene TRBJ1-4, with a possible D match to TRBD1 (5 bases). This CDR3 has 14 residues. Trimming pared 1 base from V and 8 bases from J, leaving 11 bases between. From germline, CDR1 is SGHVS and CDR2 FNYEAQ. This chain's CDR3 is CASSLESGGEKLFF. The DNA of the CDR3 is TGTGCCAGCAGCTTAGAGAGTGGGGGGGAAAAACTGTTTTTT.

The CDR3: CASSLTAAGELFF. As DNA, the CDR3 is TGTGCCAGCAGCTTAACCGCAGCCGGGGAGCTGTTTTTT. J is TRBJ2-2 and V is TRBV7-2; no reliable D call. With 2 bases removed from V and 6 bases from J, the gap between germline ends came to 7 bases. Germline V gives CDR1 SGHTA, CDR2 FQGNSA. The CDR3 contains 13 residues.

The CDR3 nucleotides are TGTGCCAGCACCCAGACAGGGTCCCAGCCCCAGCATTTT. Amino acids: CASTQTGSQPQHF. The chain combines TRBV2 with TRBJ1-5, with TRBD1 matching over 7 bases. Germline-derived CDR1 and CDR2 are SNHLY and FYNNEI. The length of the CDR3 is 13 residues. Trimming at V came to 7 bases and at J to 7 bases, leaving 7 bases not matched to a gene.

This clone has more than one count but fewer than ten. V usage is TRBV6-1 and J usage is TRBJ2-3, with D maybe TRBD2 (5 bases). The V end was cut by 8 bases, the J end by 4 bases, with 13 bases between. Germline values: CDR1 MNHNS, CDR2 SASEGT. This CDR3 is built from 13 residues. The CDR3 nucleotides read TGTGCCAGCCGCTTCAGGCGGGCAGATACGCAGTATTTT. The encoded protein is CASRFRRADTQYF.

The chain is built from TRBV6-1 and TRBJ2-4, with D perhaps matching TRBD1 (5 bases). Trimming cost V 3 bases and J 8 bases, with 17 bases left between them. The germline gives CDR1 MNHNS, CDR2 SASEGT. CDR3 size: 15 residues. CDR3 in DNA: TGTGCCAGCAGTGATCGGATGCAGGGATTATACATTCAGTACTTC. Its protein product is CASSDRMQGLYIQYF.